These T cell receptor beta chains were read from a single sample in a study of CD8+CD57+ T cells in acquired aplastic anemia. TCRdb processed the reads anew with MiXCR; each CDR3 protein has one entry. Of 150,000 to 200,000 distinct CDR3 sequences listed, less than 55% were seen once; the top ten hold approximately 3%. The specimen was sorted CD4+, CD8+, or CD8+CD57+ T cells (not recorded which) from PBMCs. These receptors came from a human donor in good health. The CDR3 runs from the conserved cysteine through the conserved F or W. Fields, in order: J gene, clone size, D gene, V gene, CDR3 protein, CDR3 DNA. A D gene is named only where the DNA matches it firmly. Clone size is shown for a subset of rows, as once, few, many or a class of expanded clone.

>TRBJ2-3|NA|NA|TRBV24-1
CATSDLGVYDTQYF
TGTGCCACCAGTGATTTGGGCGTTTACGATACGCAGTATTTT
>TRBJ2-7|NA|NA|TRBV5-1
CASSLSISYEQYF
TGCGCCAGCAGCTTGAGCATTTCCTACGAGCAGTACTTC
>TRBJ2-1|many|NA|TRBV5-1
CASSLAADLEQFF
TGCGCCAGCAGCTTGGCGGCGGATCTTGAGCAGTTCTTC
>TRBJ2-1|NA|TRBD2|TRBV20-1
CSASLGGSYNEQFF
TGCAGTGCTAGCCTGGGCGGGAGCTACAATGAGCAGTTCTTC
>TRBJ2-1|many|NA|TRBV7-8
CASSSARLAYNEQFF
TGTGCCAGCAGTTCGGCCAGATTGGCCTACAATGAGCAGTTCTTC
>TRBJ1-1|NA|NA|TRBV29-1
CSVEEGIGVEAFF
TGCAGCGTTGAAGAGGGGATTGGGGTTGAAGCTTTCTTT
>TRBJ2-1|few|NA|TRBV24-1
CATSQLGLESDEQFF
TGTGCCACCAGCCAGCTTGGACTGGAAAGCGATGAGCAGTTCTTC
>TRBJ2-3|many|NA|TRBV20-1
CSASAPGPTDTQYF
TGCAGTGCTAGTGCCCCGGGTCCTACAGATACGCAGTATTTT
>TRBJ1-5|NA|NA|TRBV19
CASTTQALNQPQHF
TGTGCCAGTACTACACAGGCCCTCAATCAGCCCCAGCATTTT
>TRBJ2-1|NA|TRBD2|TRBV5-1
CASSFIGTSGNNEQFF
TGCGCCAGCAGCTTCATTGGGACTAGCGGGAATAATGAGCAGTTCTTC
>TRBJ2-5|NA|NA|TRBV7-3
CASSRGQQGTQYF
TGTGCCAGCAGCCGCGGACAGCAGGGGACCCAGTACTTC
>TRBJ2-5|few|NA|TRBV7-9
CASSFRDNQETQYF
TGTGCCAGCAGCTTCCGGGACAACCAAGAGACCCAGTACTTC
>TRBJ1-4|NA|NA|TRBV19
CASSIVRTNEKLFF
TGTGCCAGTAGTATCGTCAGGACTAATGAAAAACTGTTTTTT
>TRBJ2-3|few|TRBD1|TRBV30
CAWTGQVTDTQYF
TGTGCCTGGACCGGACAGGTAACAGATACGCAGTATTTT
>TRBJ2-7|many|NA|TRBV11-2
CASSLSMGPYEQYF
TGTGCCAGCAGCTTATCGATGGGACCCTACGAGCAGTACTTC
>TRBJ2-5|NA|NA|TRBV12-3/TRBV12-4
CASSPHSGEETQYF
TGTGCCAGCAGCCCCCATTCGGGGGAAGAGACCCAGTACTTC
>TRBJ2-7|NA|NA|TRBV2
CASRRGVDEQYF
TGTGCCAGCCGGAGGGGCGTGGACGAGCAGTACTTC
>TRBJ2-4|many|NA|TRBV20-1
CSASPWTGQNIQYF
TGCAGTGCTAGTCCTTGGACCGGGCAAAACATTCAGTACTTC
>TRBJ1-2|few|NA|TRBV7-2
CASSLDPLSKGYTF
TGTGCCAGCAGCTTAGACCCCTTGAGTAAGGGCTACACCTTC
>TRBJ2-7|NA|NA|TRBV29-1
CSVASSYEQYF
TGCAGCGTCGCTAGCTCCTACGAGCAGTACTTC
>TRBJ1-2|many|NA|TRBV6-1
CASTLRRESGGYTF
TGTGCCAGCACCTTGAGGAGGGAATCAGGTGGCTACACCTTC
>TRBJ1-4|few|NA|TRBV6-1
CASSEARGGDEKLFF
TGTGCCAGCAGTGAAGCGCGGGGAGGCGATGAAAAACTGTTTTTT
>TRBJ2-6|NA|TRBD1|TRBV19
CASRWTTGANVPTF
TGTGCCAGTAGATGGACGACAGGGGCCAACGTCCCGACTTTC